Listed below are T cell receptor beta chains from one sample, sequenced in a study of T cells in narcolepsy. Measured with immunoSEQ multiplex PCR; TCRdb has only the in-frame clones, and not every one. This table has 25,000 to 30,000 clones, 79% appearing once. Sequencing was done on a sample of memory (CD45RA-) CD4+ T cells from blood. These TCRs come from a human donor in good health. Each CDR3 is given with its conserved first and last residue. A D gene is named only where the DNA matches it firmly. Only some rows state a clone size, as once, few, many or a class for expanded clones.

TRBJ2-7 | TRBD1 | TRBV5-1 | . | TGCGCCAGCAGCTTGGAGGGGACAGATTCCTACGAGCAGTACTTC | CASSLEGTDSYEQYF
TRBJ1-5 | . | TRBV2 | . | TGTGCCAGCAGTAACGGGCGAGATCAGCCCCAGCATTTT | CASSNGRDQPQHF
TRBJ1-3 | . | TRBV9 | few | TGTGCCAGTAGCTTTGGAGATTCTGGAAACACCATATATTTT | CASSFGDSGNTIYF
TRBJ1-2 | . | TRBV27 | . | TGTGCCAGCAGTTTGGACAGTAACTATGGCTACACCTTC | CASSLDSNYGYTF
TRBJ1-1 | TRBD1 | TRBV7-9 | . | TGTGCCAGCAGCAGGGACAGGGGGCACACTGAAGCTTTCTTT | CASSRDRGHTEAFF
TRBJ1-1 | . | TRBV6-6 | . | TGTGCCAGCAGCCCGGGGAGGGGATGGGTCACTGAAGCTTTCTTT | CASSPGRGWVTEAFF
TRBJ2-3 | . | TRBV7-9 | . | TGTGCCAGCAGCTGGGGGACTGCAGCAGATACGCAGTATTTT | CASSWGTAADTQYF
TRBJ2-5 | . | TRBV28 | . | TGTGCCAGCGGTCGACAGATGGAAGAGACCCAGTACTTC | CASGRQMEETQYF
TRBJ1-5 | . | TRBV6-1 | . | TGTGCCAGCAGTGAAGCCTTTTCGAATCAGCCCCAGCATTTT | CASSEAFSNQPQHF
TRBJ2-5 | TRBD2 | TRBV4-1 | . | TGCGCCAGCAGCCAAGCCTCCTCTCCTAGCGGGTCGGCCAGGACCCAGTACTTC | CASSQASSPSGSARTQYF
TRBJ2-5 | TRBD2 | TRBV6-1 | . | TGTGCCAGCAGTTCAGCGGGAGGATTTGAGACCCAGTACTTC | CASSSAGGFETQYF
TRBJ2-4 | . | TRBV19 | . | TGTGCCAGTAGTCCCATGGGGTCTGCCAAAAACATTCAGTACTTC | CASSPMGSAKNIQYF
TRBJ1-1 | . | TRBV5-1 | . | TGCGCCAGCAGTTTACAAGAGGCCACTGAAGCTTTCTTT | CASSLQEATEAFF
TRBJ1-6 | TRBD1 | TRBV19 | . | TGTGCCAGTACGATGAGGGGGCGATGGAATTCACCCCTCCACTTT | CASTMRGRWNSPLHF
TRBJ2-5 | . | TRBV7-9 | once | TGTGCCAGCAGCTTACGGGCGATGGAGACCCAGTACTTC | CASSLRAMETQYF
TRBJ1-5 | TRBD1 | TRBV28 | . | TGTGCCAGCAGTGAACAGGGGGGAAATCAGCCCCAGCATTTT | CASSEQGGNQPQHF
TRBJ2-5 | . | TRBV28 | . | TGTGCCAGCAGTAGGGGGACGGAGACCCAGTACTTC | CASSRGTETQYF
TRBJ1-6 | . | TRBV9 | . | TGTGCCAGCAGCCCGATTTCATCAGGTTCACCCCTCCACTTT | CASSPISSGSPLHF
TRBJ1-2 | TRBD1 | TRBV2 | . | TGTGCCAGCAGTCCGGGACAGGGGGTGTTTTATGGCTACACCTTC | CASSPGQGVFYGYTF
TRBJ1-1 | . | TRBV5-4 | . | TGTGCCAGCAGCTCCCGGGGACGGGGAAACACTGAAGCTTTCTTT | CASSSRGRGNTEAFF
TRBJ1-2 | . | TRBV13 | once | TGTGCCAGCACTGGGGCAGGGTATGGCTACACCTTC | CASTGAGYGYTF
TRBJ2-5 | . | TRBV5-6 | once | TGTGCCAGCAGCTTGGGCGGGACAGCCCTAGAGACCCAGTACTTC | CASSLGGTALETQYF
TRBJ2-3 | . | TRBV11-2 | . | TGTGCCAGCAGATTATCGAATACGCAGTATTTT | CASRLSNTQYF
TRBJ1-1 | . | TRBV27 | . | TGTGCCAGCAGTCCCCACAGAGTAAGGGGCCTCATGAACACTGAAGCTTTCTTT | CASSPHRVRGLMNTEAFF
TRBJ2-7 | TRBD2 | TRBV4-2 | . | TGTGCCAGCAGCCAAGTCAGCGGGGGGGCCCAAGGCGAGCAGTACTTC | CASSQVSGGAQGEQYF
TRBJ1-2 | TRBD1 | TRBV7-2 | . | TGTGCCAGCAGCGGAGACAGGGGGATCGAGGGCTACACCTTC | CASSGDRGIEGYTF
TRBJ1-2 | . | TRBV20-1 | . | TGCAGTGCTAGAGCCGGCGGCTACACCTTC | CSARAGGYTF
TRBJ2-3 | TRBD2 | TRBV5-4 | once | TGTGCCAGCAGCTTGGCTAGCGGGACTAAAGATACGCAGTATTTT | CASSLASGTKDTQYF
TRBJ2-7 | . | TRBV10-3 | . | TGTGCCATCAGTGAGTCTCTATCCTACGAGCAGTACTTC | CAISESLSYEQYF
TRBJ2-1 | . | TRBV7-2 | . | TGTGCCAGCAGCTTCGACCTCTACCGGTCCTACAATGAGCAGTTCTTC | CASSFDLYRSYNEQFF
TRBJ2-7 | TRBD2 | TRBV27 | . | TGTGCCAGCCGCCCGCCGGGACTAGCGAAGTACGAGCAGTACTTC | CASRPPGLAKYEQYF
TRBJ1-1 | TRBD1 | TRBV5-1 | . | TGCGCCAGCAGCGCCCTAGGGACAGGGAACACTGAAGCTTTCTTT | CASSALGTGNTEAFF
TRBJ1-1 | . | TRBV4-1 | . | TGCGCCAGCAGCCCTCGAGTCGGCACTGAAGCTTTCTTT | CASSPRVGTEAFF
TRBJ1-1 | . | TRBV6-1 | . | TGTGCCAGCAGGGAGAACACTGAAGCTTTCTTT | CASRENTEAFF
TRBJ2-3 | . | TRBV11-2 | . | TGTGCCAGCAGCTTGTCGGCCGGTACTAGCTTTCAAATGCAGTATTTT | CASSLSAGTSFQMQYF
TRBJ2-4 | TRBD2 | TRBV2 | few | TGTGCCAGCAGTGCGACTAGCGGGAGTATTTCCAAAAACATTCAGTACTTC | CASSATSGSISKNIQYF
TRBJ1-4 | . | TRBV7-9 | . | TGTGCCAGCAGTTCAAGGAGGGGAGCTGAAAAACTGTTTTTT | CASSSRRGAEKLFF
TRBJ1-6 | . | TRBV19 | . | TGTGCCAGTAGTATCGGGACCAGGTATAATTCACCCCTCCACTTT | CASSIGTRYNSPLHF
TRBJ1-1 | . | TRBV28 | . | TGTGCCAGCAGGACACTGGGAAGCCTGAACACTGAAGCTTTCTTT | CASRTLGSLNTEAFF
TRBJ2-7 | . | TRBV6-5 | . | TGTGCCAGCAGAACCTTATTGGGCGAGCAGTACTTC | CASRTLLGEQYF
TRBJ1-1 | . | TRBV30 | . | TGTGCCTGGAACCTACAGGGTTTCGTCGCTGAAGCTTTCTTT | CAWNLQGFVAEAFF
TRBJ2-2 | TRBD1 | TRBV5-4 | . | TGTGCCAGCAGCTTGGGGCAGGGGGCGTATCATGAGGAGCTGTTTTTT | CASSLGQGAYHEELFF
TRBJ1-2 | . | TRBV5-1 | . | TGCGCCAGCAGCTTGGTCCGGGGGGATGGCTACACCTTC | CASSLVRGDGYTF
TRBJ2-3 | TRBD1 | TRBV6-1 | . | TGTGCCAGCAAATTGCAGGGGGCGACAGATACGCAGTATTTT | CASKLQGATDTQYF
TRBJ1-1 | . | TRBV19 | . | TGTGCCAGTGGTACCCGTAAGGGGGGGTCCGCGAACACTGAAGCTTTCTTT | CASGTRKGGSANTEAFF
TRBJ1-6 | . | TRBV7-2 | few | TGTGCCAGCAGCCAAACGGGTATGAATTCACCCCTCCACTTT | CASSQTGMNSPLHF